These 32 T cell receptor beta chains share one sample of origin, sequenced in a study of T cells after yellow fever vaccination (dated by TCRdb to about 2019). Libraries were made using 5' RACE. For sequencing, an Illumina HiSeq 2500 was employed. The public reads were reanalyzed by TCRdb: fastp trimming at Q25, MiXCR alignment, in-frame beta chains only. Every CDR3 protein is listed once, alongside the most common genes and DNA of its rows. Within this sample are roughly 150,000 distinct CDR3 sequences, with 5% to 7.5% of them counted one time only. The ten largest clones take up more than 0.6% of the sample. In light of the paper, this sample's treatment or condition label describes: live attenuated yellow fever vaccine strain. This specimen consisted of CD4+ T cells sorted from PBMCs, obtained 10 days after the yellow fever booster vaccination. The origin of the receptors is a young man who received the YFV17D yellow fever vaccine.

This clonotype was observed at least ten times. This chain links TRBV5-1 with TRBJ2-2; 9 bases line up with TRBD2. Germline CDR1 is SGHRS and CDR2 is YFSETQ. The V segment lost 0 bases and the J segment 7 bases; nucleotides outside the gene matches: 4. The length of the CDR3 is 15 residues. The CDR3 sequence: CASSLDVSGSGELFF. CDR3 sequence (DNA): TGCGCCAGCAGCTTGGATGTTAGCGGGAGCGGGGAGCTGTTTTTT.

This clonotype was counted many times. This sequence joins TRBV5-1 and TRBJ2-3; the D gene is possibly TRBD1 (5 bases). Trimming cost V 2 bases and J 3 bases, with 10 bases left between them. This CDR3 has 14 amino acids. Germline V gives CDR1 SGHRS, CDR2 YFSETQ. This CDR3 reads CASSFQGKTDTQYF. CDR3 DNA: TGCGCCAGCAGCTTTCAGGGAAAAACAGATACGCAGTATTTT.

In this sample, this clonotype turned up many times. The rearrangement links TRBV6-1 to TRBJ1-2, with TRBD1 identical over 7 bases. The CDR3 length is 12 residues. The V gene end was trimmed by 7 bases and the J gene end by 8 bases; junction bases not matched to a gene: 7. CDR1 is MNHNS, CDR2 SASEGT, per germline. Here the CDR3 reads CASTSKTGGYTF. The CDR3 DNA sequence: TGTGCCAGCACGTCGAAGACAGGGGGCTACACCTTC.

This clonotype was picked up many times. The V call is TRBV7-2, the J call TRBJ2-7, with D perhaps given as TRBD1 or TRBD2 (5 bases each). Germline V gene data show CDR1 as SGHTA and CDR2 as FQGNSA. The length of the CDR3 is 14 residues. V was cut by 4 bases and J by 0 bases, with 10 bases left in between. The CDR3 DNA reads as TGTGCCAGCAGCTGGGACGGTAGCTCCTACGAGCAGTACTTC. Protein: CASSWDGSSYEQYF.

This clonotype was counted many times. The chain links TRBV29-1 to TRBJ2-2; no firm D call. Germline V gene data show CDR1 as SQVTM and CDR2 as ANQGSEA. V lost 6 bases and J lost 0, with 5 bases in between. There are 12 residues in the CDR3. CDR3 DNA: TGCAGCGTGGGGACGAACACCGGGGAGCTGTTTTTT. It encodes CSVGTNTGELFF.

This clonotype was observed a handful of times. The rearrangement links TRBV20-1 to TRBJ2-1; 14 bases are shared with TRBD2. This CDR3 region has 20 residues. Trimming took 1 base from V and 2 from J; bases not matched to a gene: 13. Germline CDR1 DFQATT, CDR2 SNEGSKA (reference sequence). This chain's CDR3 is CSARAAPGTSGSGAYNEQFF. CDR3 coding DNA: TGCAGTGCTAGAGCCGCTCCCGGGACTAGCGGGAGTGGTGCCTACAATGAGCAGTTCTTC.

This clonotype occurred many times. The chain employs TRBV7-3 and TRBJ2-1, with TRBD2 identical over 7 bases. The germline CDR1 and CDR2 sequences are SGHTA and FQGTGA. The CDR3 is made up of 17 amino acids. Trimming cost V 1 base and J 6 bases; bases outside gene matches: 12. The CDR3 sequence is CASSLKVLGRASNEQFF. The CDR3 DNA reads TGTGCCAGCAGCTTAAAAGTTCTAGGGAGGGCGAGCAATGAGCAGTTCTTC.

This clonotype was recorded at least ten times. The chain is built from TRBV5-1 and TRBJ2-3; the D is unclear. CDR3 length equals 12 residues. Germline CDR1 reads SGHRS; CDR2 reads YFSETQ. V was trimmed by 3 bases and J by 4 bases, leaving 6 bases between them. CDR3 coding DNA: TGCGCCAGCAGCTCAGAGGCAGATACGCAGTATTTT. This translates into CASSSEADTQYF.

This clonotype was found many times. The J gene is TRBJ2-1, the V gene TRBV10-1; D gene uncertain. The germline V gene encodes CDR1 WNHNN and CDR2 SYGVQD (reference sequence). The CDR3 is 12 amino acids. Deletions cut 3 bases from V and 3 bases from J, with 3 bases between. This CDR3 is CASSDNYNEQFF. CDR3 DNA: TGCGCCAGCAGTGACAACTACAATGAGCAGTTCTTC.

This clonotype appeared a few times. This chain joins TRBV14 and TRBJ2-7; unclear D gene. The germline CDR1 and CDR2 sequences are SGHDN and FVKESK. Trimming shortened V by 1 base and J by 2 bases, and 18 bases separated the two germline ends. The CDR3 extends over 17 amino acids. The CDR3 spells CASSQVAGATLTYEQYF. CDR3 DNA sequence: TGTGCCAGCAGCCAAGTAGCAGGTGCCACTTTAACCTACGAGCAGTACTTC.

This clonotype was counted at least ten times. V is TRBV7-9 and J is TRBJ1-4; 7 bases are shared with TRBD1. Losses at the gene ends were 5 bases for V and 4 bases for J; bases not matched to a gene: 4. The CDR3 totals 14 residues. The germline V gene encodes CDR1 SEHNR and CDR2 FQNEAQ (reference sequence). As DNA, the CDR3 is TGTGCCAGCAGCCAAGGACAGGTTAATGAAAAACTGTTTTTT. Translation gives CASSQGQVNEKLFF.

This clonotype was observed at least ten times. The chain links TRBV5-6 to TRBJ2-5; 7 bases align to TRBD1. V lost 4 bases, J lost 2 bases, and 2 bases stayed unmatched. CDR3 length: 13 amino acids. The V gene's germline CDR1 is SGHDT and CDR2 YYEEEE. The chain's CDR3 is CASSRDRQETQYF. CDR3 DNA: TGTGCCAGCAGCCGGGACAGACAAGAGACCCAGTACTTC.

This clonotype turned up a few times. DNA for the CDR3: TGTGCCAGCAGCTTGAAAGCGGGAGGTACAGATACGCAGTATTTT. It codes for CASSLKAGGTDTQYF. The rearrangement joins TRBV5-4 to TRBJ2-3, with 9 bases lining up with TRBD2. CDR3 length: 15 amino acids. Germline CDR1 reads SGHNT; CDR2 reads YYREEE (reference sequence). The V and J ends lost 1 base and 3 bases, in that order; junction bases with no gene match: 3.

This clonotype was picked up many times. CDR3 loop: CASSLRPGYSGYTF. CDR3 nucleotides: TGTGCCAGCAGCCTCCGGCCAGGGTATTCTGGCTACACCTTC. The rearrangement joins TRBV28 to TRBJ1-2; a possible D gene is TRBD1 (5 bases). There are 14 residues in the CDR3. The V gene's germline CDR1 is MDHEN and CDR2 SYDVKM. Trimming removed 6 bases at V and 7 bases at J, with 18 bases between.

The table lists this clonotype with a few counts. The V call is TRBV5-4, the J call TRBJ2-1; 7 bases map to TRBD1. Trimming cost V 4 bases and J 8 bases; bases outside gene matches: 9. Germline V gene data show CDR1 as SGHNT and CDR2 as YYREEE (reference sequence). The CDR3 is 14 residues long. CDR3 bases: TGTGCCAGCAGCGGGGGACAGATTTCTGATGAGCAGTTCTTC. Protein: CASSGGQISDEQFF.

This clonotype has ten or more counts. The chain has TRBV14 and TRBJ2-7; either TRBD1 or TRBD2 may supply D (5 bases each). The germline V gene has CDR1 SGHDN and CDR2 FVKESK. This CDR3 spans 16 amino acids. Trimming shortened V by 2 bases and J by 0 bases, and 14 bases separated the two germline ends. The CDR3 sequence is CASSQSGALSSYEQYF. CDR3 bases: TGTGCCAGCAGCCAATCCGGGGCCTTGAGCTCCTACGAGCAGTACTTC.

This clonotype appeared many times. The chain joins TRBV5-6 to TRBJ2-1; 13 bases are shared with TRBD2. After removal of 4 bases from V and 5 bases from J, the junction contained 3 bases not matched to a gene. CDR1 is SGHDT and CDR2 is YYEEEE in the germline V gene. This CDR3 comprises 15 residues. The CDR3 region is CASSLGLAGNNEQFF. The CDR3 nucleotides are TGTGCCAGCAGCCTGGGACTAGCGGGGAACAATGAGCAGTTCTTC.

This clonotype came up many times. The CDR3 sequence: CSVRQHGGREQFF. The CDR3 nucleotides read TGCAGCGTGAGACAGCACGGCGGTCGTGAGCAGTTCTTC. The chain uses TRBV29-1 and TRBJ2-1; weak D call: TRBD1 (5 bases). This CDR3 spans 13 amino acids. Between the trimmed V and J ends, which lost 6 bases and 9 bases, there was a span of 18 bases. Per the germline V gene, CDR1 is SQVTM and CDR2 is ANQGSEA.

This clonotype was counted between two and nine times. The V and J genes are TRBV6-1 and TRBJ2-3; the D is unclear. The CDR3 is made up of 14 amino acids. Trimming took 8 bases from V and 1 from J, leaving 13 bases between them. Germline V gene data show CDR1 as MNHNS and CDR2 as SASEGT. This CDR3 reads CASSRLGGTDTQYF. CDR3 bases: TGTGCCAGCTCCCGGCTGGGTGGCACAGATACGCAGTATTTT.

The V gene is TRBV18, the J gene TRBJ2-6; no clear D gene. V was trimmed by 1 base and J by 0 bases, leaving 19 bases between them. Germline lookup yields CDR1 KGHSH and CDR2 LQKENI. This CDR3 comprises 20 residues. As DNA, the CDR3 is TGTGCCAGCTCACCACTTGCAGGACCCATATCCAGCTCTGGGGCCAACGTCCTGACTTTC. Its translation is CASSPLAGPISSSGANVLTF.

This clonotype was counted many times. V gene TRBV28 combines with J gene TRBJ2-7, with a weak D call TRBD1 (5 bases). Germline lookup yields CDR1 MDHEN and CDR2 SYDVKM. The V gene lost 5 bases and the J gene lost 4 bases, with 15 bases spanning the gap. The length of the CDR3 is 14 residues. This CDR3 reads CASSSSQGFYEQYF. CDR3 DNA sequence: TGTGCCAGCAGTAGCTCGCAGGGCTTTTACGAGCAGTACTTC. The variable domain in full, with the rest retrieved from reference TRBV28 and TRBJ2-7, is DVKVTQSSRYLVKRTGEKVFLECVQDMDHENMFWYRQDPGLGLRLIYFSYDVKMKEKGDIPEGYSVSREKKERFSLILESASTNQTSMYLCASSSSQGFYEQYFGPGTRLTVT.

This clonotype showed up many times. The V and J genes are TRBV24-1 and TRBJ2-3; D is undetermined. Germline V lookup: CDR1 KGHDR, CDR2 SFDVKD. Trimming cost V 3 bases and J 0 bases, with 9 bases left between them. This CDR3 has 15 amino acids. CDR3 loop: CATSDTTGSTDTQYF. Here the CDR3 DNA reads TGTGCCACCAGTGATACTACTGGCAGCACAGATACGCAGTATTTT.

This clonotype showed up many times. This sequence joins TRBV6-5 and TRBJ2-3; 12 nucleotides match TRBD2. The CDR3 is 15 amino acids. V shed 0 bases and J 6 bases; nucleotides not matched to a gene: 1. Germline V gene lookup returns CDR1 MNHEY and CDR2 SVGAGI. The DNA of the CDR3 is TGTGCCAGCAGTTACTCGGGACTAGCGGGTGATACGCAGTATTTT. Protein sequence: CASSYSGLAGDTQYF.

Many counts were recorded for this clonotype. The chain couples TRBV7-2 to TRBJ2-1, with 16 bases fitting TRBD2. The CDR3 contains 17 residues. Germline V lookup: CDR1 SGHTA, CDR2 FQGNSA. V gave up 5 bases and J gave up 1 base; unmatched junction bases: 2. CDR3 region: CASSGGLAGGSYNEQFF. The CDR3 DNA follows: TGTGCCAGCAGCGGGGGACTAGCGGGAGGGTCCTACAATGAGCAGTTCTTC.

In its sample, this clonotype was seen many times. The V and J genes are TRBV29-1 and TRBJ2-3; D is uncertain. The germline CDR1 and CDR2 sequences are SQVTM and ANQGSEA. V was pared by 8 bases and J by 6 bases, with 18 bases between. The length of the CDR3 is 13 residues. The CDR3 loop is CSSGVGVSDTQYF. The CDR3 bases are TGCAGCTCTGGAGTTGGTGTCTCGGATACGCAGTATTTT.

There are many counts of this clonotype. This rearrangement joins TRBV19 to TRBJ1-2; maybe TRBD1 (6 bases). This CDR3 comprises 13 residues. The ends were cut back, 6 bases at V and 4 bases at J, with 12 bases in the middle. Germline CDR1 and CDR2: LNHDA and SQIVND (reference sequence). CDR3 loop: CASRRGTFYGYTF. The CDR3 nucleotides are TGTGCCAGTAGACGAGGGACATTCTATGGCTACACCTTC.

This clonotype was observed at least ten times. The rearrangement uses TRBV29-1 and TRBJ2-1; D not certain. Germline V gene lookup returns CDR1 SQVTM and CDR2 ANQGSEA. Trimming took 1 base from V and 4 from J, leaving 5 bases between them. The CDR3 extends over 12 amino acids. The CDR3 region is CSVEGGYNEQFF. The CDR3 DNA reads TGCAGCGTTGAAGGGGGTTACAATGAGCAGTTCTTC.

The table lists this clonotype with a few counts. This chain uses TRBV18 with TRBJ2-3, with TRBD1 identical over 8 bases. The germline V gene encodes CDR1 KGHSH and CDR2 LQKENI. V was clipped by 3 bases and J by 1 base; unmatched bases: 3. The CDR3 spans 15 residues. DNA for the CDR3: TGTGCCAGCTCACCGCAGGGGGCGCGCACAGATACGCAGTATTTT. Translation: CASSPQGARTDTQYF.

This clonotype was counted ten times or more. This chain joins TRBV3-1 and TRBJ2-2; tentatively, D is TRBD1 or TRBD2 (5 bases each). V was shortened by 3 bases and J by 5 bases, with 7 bases between the two germline ends. Germline loops: CDR1 LGHDT, CDR2 YNNKEL (reference sequence). This CDR3 has 13 amino acids. CDR3 sequence reads: CASSQGETGELFF. Here the CDR3 DNA reads TGTGCCAGCAGCCAGGGGGAAACCGGGGAGCTGTTTTTT. Variable domain in full (rest from reference TRBV3-1 and TRBJ2-2): DTAVSQTPKYLVTQMGNDKSIKCEQNLGHDTMYWYKQDSKKFLKIMFSYNNKELIINETVPNRFSPKSPDKAHLNLHINSLELGDSAVYFCASSQGETGELFFGEGSRLTVL.

The chain links TRBV20-1 to TRBJ1-2; D is perhaps TRBD1 (5 bases). Germline V gene lookup returns CDR1 DFQATT and CDR2 SNEGSKA (reference sequence). V lost 0 bases, J lost 5 bases, and 16 bases lay in between. This CDR3 comprises 15 residues. DNA of the CDR3: TGCAGTGCTAGAGATCTGGCAGGGTATAGTTATGGCTACACCTTC. Amino acids: CSARDLAGYSYGYTF.

This clonotype was counted ten times or more. This chain joins TRBV5-1 and TRBJ2-5, with a possible D match to TRBD1 (6 bases). The CDR3 runs to 15 residues. Trimming pared 4 bases from V and 5 bases from J, leaving 18 bases between. Germline V gives CDR1 SGHRS, CDR2 YFSETQ. The CDR3 protein is CASSGTGRGVETQYF. For the CDR3, the DNA is TGCGCCAGCAGCGGCACAGGGAGAGGGGTCGAGACCCAGTACTTC.

This clonotype was detected ten times or more. The chain is built from TRBV5-6 and TRBJ2-1; 8 positions agree with TRBD1. After removal of 7 bases from V and 9 bases from J, the junction contained 12 bases not matched to a gene. CDR1 and CDR2 from the germline V gene are SGHDT and YYEEEE. This CDR3 is built from 14 residues. CDR3 in DNA: TGTGCCAGCGGATCTCAGGGGGCGAGGGGTGAGCAGTTCTTC. It yields the protein CASGSQGARGEQFF.